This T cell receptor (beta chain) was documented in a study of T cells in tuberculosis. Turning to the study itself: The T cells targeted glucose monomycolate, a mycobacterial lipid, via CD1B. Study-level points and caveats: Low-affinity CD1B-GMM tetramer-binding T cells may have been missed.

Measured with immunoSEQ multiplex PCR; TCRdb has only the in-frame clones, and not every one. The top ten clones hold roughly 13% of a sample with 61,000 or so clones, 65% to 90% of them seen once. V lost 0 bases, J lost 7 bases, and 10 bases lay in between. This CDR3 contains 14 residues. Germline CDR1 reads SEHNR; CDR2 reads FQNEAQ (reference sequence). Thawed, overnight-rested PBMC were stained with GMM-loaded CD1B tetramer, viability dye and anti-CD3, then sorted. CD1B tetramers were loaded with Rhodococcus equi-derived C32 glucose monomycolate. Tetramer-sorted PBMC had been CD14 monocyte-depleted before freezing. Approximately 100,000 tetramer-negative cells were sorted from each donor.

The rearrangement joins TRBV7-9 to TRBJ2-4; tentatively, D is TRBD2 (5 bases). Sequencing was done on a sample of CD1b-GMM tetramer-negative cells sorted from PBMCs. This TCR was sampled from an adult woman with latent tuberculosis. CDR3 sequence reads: CASSLASRANIQYF. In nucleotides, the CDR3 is TGTGCCAGCAGCTTAGCATCGAGGGCTAACATTCAGTACTTC. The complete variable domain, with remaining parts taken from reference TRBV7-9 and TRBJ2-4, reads DTGVSQNPRHKITKRGQNVTFRCDPISEHNRLYWYRQTLGQGPEFLTYFQNEAQLEKSRLLSDRFSAERPKGSFSTLEIQRTEQGDSAMYLCASSLASRANIQYFGAGTRLSVL.